These 10 T cell receptor beta chains share one sample of origin, sequenced in a study of blood T cell repertoires in COVID-19. Using immunoSEQ multiplex PCR, the repertoire was profiled, and TCRdb retains in-frame clones only, with some absent. The sample yields around 160,000 clones, roughly nine tenths seen once. The sequenced material came from peripheral blood. The receptors shown here come from a man in his 60s with acute or convalescent COVID-19.

The chain has TRBV23-1 and TRBJ2-7; D is perhaps TRBD1 (6 bases). TRBV23-1 is labeled an ORF, and its function is uncertain. Trimming took 1 base from V and 0 from J, leaving 13 bases between them. The CDR3 totals 16 residues. As DNA, the CDR3 is TGCGCCAGCAGTCAATATCGGCCAGGGGACTCCTACGAGCAGTACTTC. Residues: CASSQYRPGDSYEQYF.

The rearrangement uses TRBV10-3 and TRBJ1-5, with 7 bases aligning to TRBD1. This CDR3 is 18 amino acids long. From germline, CDR1 is ENHRY and CDR2 SYGVKD. Trimming cost V 10 bases and J 4 bases; bases outside gene matches: 22. The CDR3 protein is CATKARDDSGTANQPQHF. Written as DNA, the CDR3 is TGTGCCACCAAAGCCCGGGACGACTCGGGGACAGCTAATCAGCCCCAGCATTTT.

With respect to this clone: The same CDR3 is also encoded by other DNA sequences in this sample. The J gene is TRBJ2-2, the V gene TRBV2; TRBD2 matches 9 bases. The germline V gene has CDR1 SNHLY and CDR2 FYNNEI. The CDR3 has 15 amino acids. V lost 6 bases, J lost 4 bases, and 6 bases stayed unmatched. CDR3 bases: TGTGCCAGCAGGGGGGGGACTAGCCTCACCGGGGAGCTGTTTTTT. This codes for CASRGGTSLTGELFF.

This chain joins TRBV18 and TRBJ2-7; a possible D gene is TRBD1 (6 bases). Germline V gene lookup returns CDR1 KGHSH and CDR2 LQKENI. The CDR3 is 15 amino acids. Deletions cut 2 bases from V and 5 bases from J, with 16 bases between. The CDR3 sequence is CASSPSGRGLHEQYF. The DNA of the CDR3 is TGTGCCAGCTCACCATCAGGCAGGGGATTGCACGAGCAGTACTTC.

This chain links TRBV5-1 with TRBJ1-6; a possible D gene is TRBD1 (6 bases). V was cut by 3 bases and J by 6 bases, with 16 bases left in between. This CDR3 region has 16 residues. Per germline, CDR1 SGHRS and CDR2 YFSETQ. CDR3 in DNA: TGCGCCAGCAGCTGGGGAGTACAGGGTGGTAATTCACCCCTCCACTTT. Residues: CASSWGVQGGNSPLHF.

Here the CDR3 DNA reads TGTGCCAGCAGCTTTTTATCTTCCTACGAGCAGTACTTC. Residues: CASSFLSSYEQYF. V is TRBV11-1 and J is TRBJ2-7; no clear D. CDR3 length equals 13 residues. Germline lookup yields CDR1 SGHAT and CDR2 FQDESV (reference sequence). V lost 3 bases, J lost 1 base, and 7 bases lay in between.

CDR3 DNA sequence: TGTGCCTGGAGTGGGCAGGGCCACGAGCAGTACTTC. Translated, it gives CAWSGQGHEQYF. The chain couples TRBV30 to TRBJ2-7, with TRBD1 as a possible D gene (5 bases). Germline V gene data show CDR1 as GTSNPN and CDR2 as SVGIG (reference sequence). Trimming pared 1 base from V and 5 bases from J, leaving 9 bases between. This CDR3 has 12 amino acids.

The count of this clone is one. V and J are TRBV3-1 (or the pseudogene TRBV3-2) and TRBJ1-5; D ambiguous. The CDR3 spans 12 residues. CDR1 is LGHDT and CDR2 is YNNKEL in the germline V gene (reference sequence). V dropped 4 bases and J dropped 7 bases, with 8 bases sitting between them. The CDR3 DNA reads as TGTGCCAGCAGCCCCGTCGGGCAGCCCCAGCATTTT. Amino acid sequence: CASSPVGQPQHF.

The table lists this clone with a few counts. The V call is TRBV18, the J call TRBJ1-2, with no clear D. The V gene's germline CDR1 is KGHSH and CDR2 LQKENI. The CDR3 is 13 residues long. Trimming shortened V by 3 bases and J by 7 bases, and 12 bases separated the two germline ends. CDR3 sequence: CASSPFLSSGYTF. As DNA, the CDR3 is TGTGCCAGCTCACCCTTTCTTTCTTCTGGCTACACCTTC.

This chain joins TRBV18 and TRBJ1-6, with unresolved D. There are 16 residues in the CDR3. Germline V gene lookup returns CDR1 KGHSH and CDR2 LQKENI. Trimming shortened V by 3 bases and J by 7 bases, and 16 bases separated the two germline ends. CDR3 region: CASSPFGEAGNSPLHF. CDR3 sequence (DNA): TGTGCCAGCTCACCCTTCGGAGAGGCGGGGAATTCACCCCTCCACTTT.